One and the same sample provided the 29 T cell receptor beta chains below, sequenced in a study of cytomegalovirus exposure and HLA in healthy donors. Data came from immunoSEQ multiplex PCR; TCRdb stores just in-frame clones and leaves some out. The data hold some 250,000 clones, with almost 90% observed a single time. The sequencing sample was made of PBMCs. These receptors were obtained from a woman aged 18-29 years in good health and CMV-seronegative.

The J gene is TRBJ1-1, the V gene TRBV28, with D unclear. V lost 10 bases and J 5 bases, leaving 23 bases between the germline ends. The CDR3 consists of 15 residues. The germline gives CDR1 MDHEN, CDR2 SYDVKM. The CDR3 coding sequence is TGTGCCACCAAACGATTTGGCGGAGGAGATACTGAAGCTTTCTTT. It yields the protein CATKRFGGGDTEAFF. Drawing the rest from reference TRBV28 and TRBJ1-1, the complete variable domain is DVKVTQSSRYLVKRTGEKVFLECVQDMDHENMFWYRQDPGLGLRLIYFSYDVKMKEKGDIPEGYSVSREKKERFSLILESASTNQTSMYLCATKRFGGGDTEAFFGQGTRLTVV.

The CDR3 sequence: CASSLWQGANSNQPQHF. In nucleotides, the CDR3 is TGTGCCAGCAGTTTATGGCAGGGGGCTAATAGCAATCAGCCCCAGCATTTT. This chain joins TRBV28 and TRBJ1-5; 8 bases are a match to TRBD1. The CDR3 is made up of 17 amino acids. Germline CDR1 MDHEN, CDR2 SYDVKM. The trim removed 0 bases at V and 0 bases at J, leaving 4 bases unmatched.

The J gene is TRBJ2-7, the V gene TRBV5-6; 9 bases fit TRBD1. V lost 1 base to trimming and J lost 3 bases; unmatched junction nucleotides: 17. Germline CDR1 and CDR2: SGHDT and YYEEEE. This CDR3 contains 19 residues. This chain's CDR3 is CASSLIGVAGQGPNYEQYF. In DNA, the CDR3 is TGTGCCAGCAGCTTGATCGGCGTGGCGGGACAGGGACCTAACTACGAGCAGTACTTC.

The chain recombines TRBV7-9 with TRBJ1-3; tentative D call: TRBD1 (5 bases). This CDR3 is 13 amino acids long. Per the germline V gene, CDR1 is SEHNR and CDR2 is FQNEAQ (reference sequence). The chain's CDR3 is CACPTDAGNTIYF. CDR3 in DNA: TGTGCATGTCCGACAGATGCTGGAAACACCATATATTTT.

The J gene is TRBJ2-2, the V gene TRBV6-5; D not resolved. Trimming took off 5 bases at V and 6 bases at J, with 10 bases between the two ends. The CDR3 loop spans 13 amino acids. CDR1 is MNHEY, CDR2 SVGAGI, per germline. This CDR3 is CASSHTVAGELFF. The CDR3 region has the DNA TGTGCCAGCAGTCATACGGTAGCCGGGGAGCTGTTTTTT.

This clone has a single count. The CDR3 region has the DNA TGTGCCAGTAGGGCCGGGACAGGGGTTTACAATGAGCAGTTCTTC. Amino acids: CASRAGTGVYNEQFF. V and J are TRBV19 and TRBJ2-1; 10 nucleotides align to TRBD1. The V segment lost 6 bases and the J segment 4 bases; nucleotides outside the gene matches: 6. Germline assignment: CDR1 LNHDA and CDR2 SQIVND (reference sequence). The CDR3 consists of 15 residues.

CDR3 nucleotides: TGCAGCCCCCGGGGATTGACAGGGTCCAACAATGAGCAGTTCTTC. Its translation is CSPRGLTGSNNEQFF. The chain joins TRBV29-1 to TRBJ2-1, with 7 bases that match TRBD1. The CDR3 sequence is 15 residues long. The J segment lost 5 bases and the V segment lost 8 bases, leaving 15 bases of the junction unmatched. Germline V gene data show CDR1 as SQVTM and CDR2 as ANQGSEA.

The J gene is TRBJ2-7, the V gene TRBV6-1; tentative D call: TRBD1 (6 bases). V gave up 3 bases and J gave up 0 bases, with 15 bases separating them. The germline V gene encodes CDR1 MNHNS and CDR2 SASEGT. The CDR3 is made up of 16 amino acids. The CDR3 region has the DNA TGTGCCAGCAGTGACCCAGGACAGCAGCTCTCCTACGAGCAGTACGTC. Its protein is CASSDPGQQLSYEQYV.

V gene TRBV4-1 combines with J gene TRBJ2-7, with D maybe TRBD2 (6 bases). V lost 1 base and J lost 1, with 11 bases in between. Germline-derived CDR1 and CDR2 are MGHRA and YSYEKL. The CDR3 runs 15 residues. CDR3 sequence (DNA): TGCGCCAGCAGCCAAGGAGGGACTTTGTCCTACGAGCAGTACGTC. This encodes CASSQGGTLSYEQYV.

The V and J genes are TRBV6-5 and TRBJ1-1; D is uncertain. With 2 bases removed from V and 5 bases from J, the gap between germline ends came to 9 bases. In germline, CDR1 is MNHEY, CDR2 SVGAGI. This CDR3 region has 13 residues. In nucleotides, the CDR3 is TGTGCCAGCAGTTACCCGTCGGGGACTGAAGCTTTCTTT. Translated, it gives CASSYPSGTEAFF.

The CDR3 here is CASSLFRDRVYGYTF. In DNA, the CDR3 is TGTGCCAGCAGTTTGTTCCGGGACAGGGTCTATGGCTACACCTTC. The V call is TRBV28, the J call TRBJ1-2, with 9 bases identical to TRBD1. Trimming took 3 bases from V and 4 from J; bases not matched to a gene: 6. Germline-derived CDR1 and CDR2 are MDHEN and SYDVKM. The length of the CDR3 is 15 residues.

The chain links TRBV18 to TRBJ1-2; tentatively, D is TRBD1 (5 bases). Between the trimmed V and J ends, which lost 0 bases and 8 bases, there was a span of 10 bases. Looked up from germline, CDR1 is KGHSH and CDR2 is LQKENI. The CDR3 covers 13 residues. CDR3 sequence: CASSPPTGGGYTF. The CDR3 coding sequence is TGTGCCAGCTCACCACCGACCGGGGGGGGCTACACCTTC.

The genes are TRBV18 and TRBJ1-5, with a tentative D call TRBD1 (6 bases). CDR1 is KGHSH and CDR2 is LQKENI in the germline V gene. V lost 8 bases and J 0 bases, leaving 17 bases between the germline ends. The CDR3 extends over 16 amino acids. The CDR3 is CASSQAGGTSNQPQHF. In DNA, the CDR3 is TGTGCCAGCAGCCAAGCGGGGGGCACTAGCAATCAGCCCCAGCATTTT.

This chain joins TRBV19 and TRBJ1-1; 8 bases are shared with TRBD1. This CDR3 spans 13 amino acids. CDR1 LNHDA and CDR2 SQIVND come from the germline V gene (reference sequence). V trimming: 5 bases; J trimming: 7 bases; junction bases outside the gene matches: 6. CDR3 sequence reads: CASSATGALEAFF. The CDR3 nucleotides are TGTGCCAGTAGTGCGACAGGGGCCCTTGAAGCTTTCTTT.

This clone was seen at least ten times. The chain uses TRBV6-4 and TRBJ1-6; 8 nucleotides line up with TRBD1. This CDR3 comprises 16 residues. After removal of 0 bases from V and 5 bases from J, the junction contained 3 bases not matched to a gene. Germline-derived CDR1 and CDR2 are MRHNA and SNTAGT. The CDR3 protein is CASSDSTGDNNSPLHF. The CDR3, as DNA: TGTGCCAGCAGTGACTCGACAGGGGATAATAATTCACCCCTCCACTTT.

The V and J genes are TRBV5-1 and TRBJ1-3; D remains ambiguous. V shed 7 bases and J shed 2 bases, with 13 bases lying between them. The V gene's germline CDR1 is SGHRS and CDR2 YFSETQ. The CDR3 has 14 residues. CDR3 nucleotides: TGCGCCAGCTTTCGGGGAGAGCCTGGAAACACCATATATTTT. Protein product: CASFRGEPGNTIYF.

The rearrangement links TRBV5-4 to TRBJ2-7; 8 nucleotides line up with TRBD2. Trimming removed 2 bases from V and 4 bases from J; junction bases left unmatched: 8. Per germline, CDR1 SGHNT and CDR2 YYREEE (reference sequence). There are 15 residues in the CDR3. The CDR3 bases are TGTGCCAGCAGCTTCGGGACTAGTCTCATTTACGAGCAGTACTTC. This sequence encodes CASSFGTSLIYEQYF.

The chain couples TRBV6-1 to TRBJ2-5; 8 nucleotides line up with TRBD2. The CDR3 spans 16 residues. CDR1 is MNHNS, CDR2 SASEGT, per germline. V shed 4 bases, J shed 1 base, and the junction held 8 bases outside the gene matches. CDR3 sequence reads: CASSGLTSGLQETQYF. As DNA, the CDR3 is TGTGCCAGCAGTGGCCTCACTAGCGGCCTCCAAGAGACCCAGTACTTC.

This clone occurred once. The chain is built from TRBV19 and TRBJ2-6; D ambiguous. This CDR3 region has 17 residues. Germline CDR1 is LNHDA and CDR2 is SQIVND (reference sequence). Between the trimmed V and J ends, which lost 3 bases and 2 bases, there was a span of 14 bases. DNA of the CDR3: TGTGCCAGTAGTATGTCTCCTTCTTATACTGGGGCCAACGTCCTGACTTTC. Amino acids: CASSMSPSYTGANVLTF.

This chain connects TRBV9 to TRBJ2-7; 9 positions agree with TRBD1. The CDR3 length is 13 residues. The V and J ends lost 3 bases and 6 bases, in that order; junction bases with no gene match: 4. CDR1 and CDR2 (germline): SGDLS, YYNGEE. The CDR3 DNA reads TGTGCCAGCAGCGCCGGGACAGGGATCGAGCAGTACTTC. Its translation: CASSAGTGIEQYF.

This rearrangement joins TRBV13 to TRBJ2-3; no definite D call. This CDR3 has 13 residues. The V end lost 0 bases, the J end lost 3 bases, and 4 bases lay between the germline ends. Germline V CDR1 and CDR2: PRHDT, FYEKMQ (reference sequence). The chain's CDR3 is CASSLGTTDTQYF. CDR3 DNA: TGTGCCAGCAGCTTAGGTACAACAGATACGCAGTATTTT. The full variable domain, completed using reference TRBV13 and TRBJ2-3, is AAGVIQSPRHLIKEKRETATLKCYPIPRHDTVYWYQQGPGQDPQFLISFYEKMQSDKGSIPDRFSAQQFSDYHSELNMSSLELGDSALYFCASSLGTTDTQYFGPGTRLTVL.

The chain has TRBV4-1 and TRBJ2-5; 7 bases fit TRBD2. After removal of 3 bases from V and 7 bases from J, the junction contained 8 bases not matched to a gene. The CDR3 totals 14 residues. Germline CDR1 is MGHRA and CDR2 is YSYEKL. The CDR3 region is CASSHPVERGTQYF. DNA of the CDR3: TGCGCCAGCAGCCATCCCGTGGAGCGGGGGACCCAGTACTTC.

This chain joins TRBV27 and TRBJ2-7, with 10 positions matching TRBD1. The CDR3 spans 14 residues. CDR1 MNHEY and CDR2 SMNVEV come from the germline V gene (reference sequence). After removal of 4 bases from V and 3 bases from J, the junction contained 3 bases not matched to a gene. The CDR3 region is CASSYGTGVYEQYF. The CDR3 DNA reads as TGTGCCAGCAGTTACGGGACAGGGGTCTACGAGCAGTACTTC.

This sequence joins TRBV7-2 and TRBJ2-1; D is unclear. The CDR3 extends over 13 amino acids. V was trimmed by 1 base and J by 7 bases, leaving 8 bases between them. Germline values: CDR1 SGHTA, CDR2 FQGNSA. CDR3 sequence: CASSLGGVNEQFF. Written as DNA, the CDR3 is TGTGCCAGCAGCTTAGGAGGAGTAAATGAGCAGTTCTTC.

J is TRBJ2-1 and V is TRBV20-1, with TRBD2 identical over 7 bases. The ends lost 6 bases at V and 9 bases at J; junction bases unmatched: 5. The length of the CDR3 is 11 residues. Germline V CDR1 and CDR2: DFQATT, SNEGSKA (reference sequence). The CDR3: CSAETSLEQFF. The CDR3 DNA reads as TGCAGTGCCGAGACTAGCCTTGAGCAGTTCTTC.

The chain couples TRBV11-2 to TRBJ2-2, with 9 bases fitting TRBD1. The J segment lost 5 bases and the V segment lost 5 bases, leaving 6 bases of the junction unmatched. Germline CDR1 and CDR2: SGHAT and FQNNGV. The CDR3 sequence is 15 residues long. For the CDR3, the DNA is TGTGCCAGCAGCGTCTCCGGGACAGGGACCGGGGAGCTGTTTTTT. It encodes CASSVSGTGTGELFF.

The chain joins TRBV13 to TRBJ2-5; no clear D gene. Between the trimmed V and J ends, which lost 5 bases and 5 bases, there was a span of 12 bases. CDR3 size: 13 residues. CDR1 PRHDT and CDR2 FYEKMQ come from the germline V gene (reference sequence). The CDR3 here is CASSQDIWETQYF. The CDR3 coding sequence is TGTGCCAGCAGCCAAGACATCTGGGAGACCCAGTACTTC.

The J gene is TRBJ1-2, the V gene TRBV5-4; perhaps TRBD1 as D (6 bases). V shed 4 bases and J shed 1 base, with 20 bases lying between them. The V gene's germline CDR1 is SGHNT and CDR2 YYREEE (reference sequence). This CDR3 is 17 amino acids long. CDR3 region: CASSHPGQLKLNYGYTF. The CDR3 region has the DNA TGTGCCAGCAGCCATCCCGGACAGTTGAAACTTAACTATGGCTACACCTTC.

This chain uses TRBV6-5 with TRBJ2-7, with TRBD2 as a possible D gene (5 bases). The CDR3 loop spans 15 amino acids. Germline V CDR1 and CDR2: MNHEY, SVGAGI. V shed 2 bases and J shed 1 base, with 12 bases lying between them. The CDR3 DNA follows: TGTGCCAGCAGTTACCAGTTTAGAGGGTCCTACGAGCAGTACTTC. It yields the protein CASSYQFRGSYEQYF.